This TCR beta chain was recovered during a study of CD8+CD57+ T cells in acquired aplastic anemia. About the research overall: CD4+ and CD8+ cells, once sorted, gave DNA averaging approximately 3 ug.

Only patients with CD8+CD57+ cell expansion on flow cytometry were chosen for sequencing. This CDR3 comprises 17 residues. Germline CDR1 reads SGHTA; CDR2 reads FQGTGA. As for this clonotype: What it binds is not known. Compared with germline, one end of the junction differs, possibly owing to a read error.

Study-level findings and limits: Patients and controls shared around 30 CD8+ CDR3 sequences.

It was genomic DNA that served as the template for profiling TCR beta VDJ and CDR3. TCRdb re-called the reads through MiXCR, storing one row per CDR3 protein. The profile shows roughly 200,000 distinct CDR3 sequences, less than 75% of them singletons. Material: sorted CD4+, CD8+, or CD8+CD57+ T cells (not recorded which) from PBMCs. This TCR came from a human donor with aplastic anemia. V is TRBV7-3 and J is TRBJ2-1; D might be TRBD1 or TRBD2, each matching 6 bases. In nucleotides, the CDR3 is TGTGCCAGCAGCCCAAGGGGGGAAGGGGGTCCCTACAATGAGCAGTCCTTC. Translated: CASSPRGEGGPYNEQSF.